Described below is a single TCR beta chain sequence and its context. What it recognizes is unknown. CD45RO-negative, CCR7-positively selected cells formed the naive CD8 fraction, excluding terminally differentiated effector memory CD45RA+ cells. This record comes from a study of shared clonotypes between healthy human individuals. Study overall: A couple of women and a few men aged 18 to 49 made up the donors. Study-level results: An effect of sequencing depth on clonotype sharing among donors was expected.

Trimming cost V 5 bases and J 6 bases; bases outside gene matches: 11. Germline CDR1 is MNHEY and CDR2 is SMNVEV (reference sequence). CDR3 length: 16 amino acids. Method: immunoSEQ multiplex PCR; TCRdb's copy keeps in-frame clones and lacks some. The sample lists about 2 million clones, 85% to 95% occurring once. This clonotype was obtained from a man between 18 and 35 years old in good health. This chain links TRBV27 with TRBJ1-1, with TRBD1 matching 11 bases. Material for sequencing was naive CD8+ T cells sorted from blood. CDR3 sequence (DNA): TGTGCCAGCAGTCCCCTTGGACAGGGGGCGCGACCTGAAGCTTTCTTT. Translating it yields CASSPLGQGARPEAFF.